The TCR beta chain described here comes from a study of T-cell reconstitution after alpha-beta-depleted transplantation in children. Study-level points and caveats: The origin of high day-60 TCRbeta diversity in some patients lay in surviving recipient T cells and thymic progenitors. Alpha-beta T cells about two months after transplant reportedly derived from several hundred expanded graft clones.

This clonotype was found many times. The antigen is not known. The TCRbeta library incorporated unique molecular identifiers. TCRdb re-called the PCR reads with MiXCR, one entry per CDR3 protein. This sample has around 700,000 distinct CDR3 sequences, with approximately 14% found just once. Trimming removed 2 bases from V and 4 bases from J, with 8 bases in between. Per the germline V gene, CDR1 is SGHRS and CDR2 is YFSETQ. The CDR3 covers 13 residues. Material: PBMCs, obtained before TCRalphabeta/CD19-depleted stem cell transplant. The TCR comes from a girl aged 2 to 10 with congenital amegakaryocytic thrombocytopenia, due to receive a stem cell transplant. The chain employs TRBV5-1 and TRBJ2-3; D gene ambiguous. CDR3 loop: CASSLIAADTQYF. CDR3 nucleotide sequence: TGCGCCAGCAGCTTAATAGCCGCAGATACGCAGTATTTT. Variable domain in full (rest from reference TRBV5-1 and TRBJ2-3): KAGVTQTPRYLIKTRGQQVTLSCSPISGHRSVSWYQQTPGQGLQFLFEYFSETQRNKGNFPGRFSGRQFSNSRSEMNVSTLELGDSALYLCASSLIAADTQYFGPGTRLTVL.